This is a list of T cell receptor beta chains from one sample in a study of cytomegalovirus exposure and HLA in healthy donors. Libraries were prepared by immunoSEQ multiplex PCR; TCRdb keeps only in-frame clonotypes and omits some of them. The sample has over 80,000 clones, roughly four fifths seen once. The sample taken for sequencing was PBMCs. Source of these receptors: a man in his forties in good health and CMV-seronegative. Each CDR3 is given with its conserved first and last residue. D genes are given only for firm matches. The size of a clone is reported for some rows only, either as once, few or many, or as a class for expanded clones.

TGCGCCAGCAGCACTGGGACTAACGCAGATACGCAGTATTTT,CASSTGTNADTQYF,few,TRBV5-1,TRBJ2-3,TRBD2
TGTGCCAGCAGTCTAGACTCCTACGAGCAGTACTTC,CASSLDSYEQYF,.,TRBV25-1,TRBJ2-7,.
TGTGCCAGCAGCCGGACTAGCGCTCGCTACAATGAGCAGTTCTTC,CASSRTSARYNEQFF,.,TRBV7-8,TRBJ2-1,TRBD2
TGTGCCAGCAGCTTGTCAGGGGAGCATGGCTACACCTTC,CASSLSGEHGYTF,few,TRBV5-6,TRBJ1-2,.
TGTGCCAGCAGTGAATACGGGTTCACCTACGAGCAGTACTTC,CASSEYGFTYEQYF,.,TRBV25-1,TRBJ2-7,.
TGTGCCAGCAGTTTATTCGGCCAGGGGGCGAACACCGGGGAGCTGTTTTTT,CASSLFGQGANTGELFF,.,TRBV27,TRBJ2-2,TRBD1
TGCGCCAGCAGTCTTGGGGAGGAGGGTAGGACTGAAGCTTTCTTT,CASSLGEEGRTEAFF,.,TRBV23-1,TRBJ1-1,.
TGTGCCAGCAGTGAAGCGAAGGGACAGGCTTCCTATAATTCACCCCTCCACTTT,CASSEAKGQASYNSPLHF,.,TRBV2,TRBJ1-6,TRBD1
TGTGCCAGCGGAAACAGGGTTTCAGCGCCCCAGCATTTT,CASGNRVSAPQHF,.,TRBV28,TRBJ1-5,.
TGTGCCAGTAGTATAGCCCAGGGGCTGACGCAGTATTTT,CASSIAQGLTQYF,.,TRBV19,TRBJ2-3,.
TGTGCCACCAGCAACCGGGGTCCCAATGAGCAGTTCTTC,CATSNRGPNEQFF,once,TRBV15,TRBJ2-1,.
TGTGCCAGCAGCCCACGCGGGGGGGCATTTGTAGAGACCCAGTACTTC,CASSPRGGAFVETQYF,.,TRBV9,TRBJ2-5,TRBD2
TGTGCCACCCAGGGACAGTTAAACACTGAAGCTTTCTTT,CATQGQLNTEAFF,few,TRBV5-6,TRBJ1-1,TRBD1
TGCGCCAGCAGCTTGGTGGTAGCGGGAGGCACCGGGGAGCTGTTTTTT,CASSLVVAGGTGELFF,.,TRBV5-1,TRBJ2-2,TRBD2
TGCGCCAGCAGCGCGGCTAGCGGGGGCCCCTCGGAGACCCAGTACTTC,CASSAASGGPSETQYF,.,TRBV5-1,TRBJ2-5,TRBD2
TGTGCCAGCAGTTACTCGATCACAGCGAACACTGAAGCTTTCTTT,CASSYSITANTEAFF,.,TRBV6-5,TRBJ1-1,.
TGTGCCAGCAGTGTCAGGGAGGGTAATGAAAAACTGTTTTTT,CASSVREGNEKLFF,.,TRBV6-1,TRBJ1-4,.
TGTGCCAGCAGCCGAGAGGGGGCTCGGGGAACCGGGGAGCTGTTTTTT,CASSREGARGTGELFF,.,TRBV5-5,TRBJ2-2,TRBD1
TGCGCCAGCAGCTCCTACACGGGACAGGGGGAGACCCAGTACTTC,CASSSYTGQGETQYF,once,TRBV5-1,TRBJ2-5,TRBD1
TGTGCCAGCAGCTTGGGGACAGACAATCAGCCCCAGCATTTT,CASSLGTDNQPQHF,.,TRBV7-9,TRBJ1-5,TRBD1
TGTGCCACCAGCAGAGTTCTACCCGAGAACACCGGGGAGCTGTTTTTT,CATSRVLPENTGELFF,.,TRBV15,TRBJ2-2,.
TGTGCCAGCAGCCCCACCGCCGGGACAGAGGACGAGCAGTACTTC,CASSPTAGTEDEQYF,.,TRBV6-5,TRBJ2-7,TRBD1
TGTGCCAGCAGCCAAGGTGTCAGGGGCGGGTACGAGCAGTACTTC,CASSQGVRGGYEQYF,.,TRBV4-2,TRBJ2-7,.
TGCGCCAGCAGCCGGCCCCCGACTAGCGGGGGGGACCTGGATACGCAGTATTTT,CASSRPPTSGGDLDTQYF,.,TRBV4-3,TRBJ2-3,TRBD2
TGTGCCAGCAGGAAACCGCGGCGGAGCAATGAGCAGTTCTTC,CASRKPRRSNEQFF,.,TRBV28,TRBJ2-1,.
TGCGCCAGCAGTGGACTAGCGGGCAACACAGATACGCAGTATTTT,CASSGLAGNTDTQYF,few,TRBV10-2,TRBJ2-3,TRBD2
TGTGCCAGCAGCTTTGATAGACAGACTAGCACAGATACGCAGTATTTT,CASSFDRQTSTDTQYF,.,TRBV11-1,TRBJ2-3,.
TGCGCCAGCAGCTTGGGTGCAGGCGTCGCGATCTACGAGCAGTACTTC,CASSLGAGVAIYEQYF,.,TRBV5-1,TRBJ2-7,.
TGTGCCAGCAGCCAAGAGGGACAGGGGGACGAAAAACTGTTTTTT,CASSQEGQGDEKLFF,.,TRBV4-2,TRBJ1-4,TRBD1
TGTGCCAGCAGTGACAGCTCGGAGACTGAAGCTTTCTTT,CASSDSSETEAFF,few,TRBV2,TRBJ1-1,.
TGTGCCAGTAATTACGTGCGCAGGGGGCAGAATCAGCCCCAGCATTTT,CASNYVRRGQNQPQHF,.,TRBV21-1,TRBJ1-5,.
TGTGCCAGCAGTTCGGGCAGGGGGTTGGTCTACGAGCAGTACTTC,CASSSGRGLVYEQYF,once,TRBV27,TRBJ2-7,TRBD1
TGTGCCAGCAGCCGACAGGACGGGAGCAATCAGCCCCAGCATTTT,CASSRQDGSNQPQHF,.,TRBV2,TRBJ1-5,.
TGTGCCAGCAGTGAAGGCACCGCGGGGCAGTTCTTC,CASSEGTAGQFF,once,TRBV2,TRBJ2-1,.
TGTGCCAGCAGCCAAGGGCTCGGTGCGAGGTTAGCGGGGGGCCGAATCTCCTACAATGAGCAGTTCTTC,CASSQGLGARLAGGRISYNEQFF,.,TRBV4-2,TRBJ2-1,TRBD2
TGTGCCAGCAGCTTGTCGGGACAGGACCACTATGGCTACACCTTC,CASSLSGQDHYGYTF,.,TRBV5-6,TRBJ1-2,TRBD1
TGTGCCAGCATCCCCGGACAGGGGAGCAATCAGCCCCAGCATTTT,CASIPGQGSNQPQHF,.,TRBV28,TRBJ1-5,TRBD1
TGTGCCAGCAGCTTGGAGGGGGCGGACGAGACCCAGTACTTC,CASSLEGADETQYF,.,TRBV5-5,TRBJ2-5,TRBD1
TGTGCCAGCACGGGACAGGGCCACGAGCAGTACTTC,CASTGQGHEQYF,.,TRBV6-5,TRBJ2-7,TRBD1
TGTGCCAGCAGCGGGACAGGGGTCCCTTATAATTCACCCCTCCACTTT,CASSGTGVPYNSPLHF,.,TRBV9,TRBJ1-6,TRBD1